This TCR beta chain was recorded in a study of beta chain features in type 1 diabetes. Findings and limits, study-wide: People with Type 1 diabetes carried modestly yet significantly shorter TCRB CDR3s in all four CD4+ subsets.

The CDR3 is made up of 16 amino acids. Trimming cost V 7 bases and J 4 bases, with 20 bases left between them. From germline, CDR1 is MDHEN and CDR2 SYDVKM. This clone has a handful of counts. Its matching antigen is unknown. CD45RO/CCR7/CD25/CD127/CD95/CD27 separated CD4+ naive, central memory, regulatory and stem cell-like memory cells by sorting. Expressed TCRB transcripts were sequenced, since all the RNA that had been isolated was reverse transcribed. This table comes from immunoSEQ multiplex PCR, and its TCRdb copy is limited to in-frame clones, with some not included. The top ten clones hold 1% to 1.5% of a sample with some 200,000 clones, around 9.9% of them seen once.

The receptor comes from a man aged 18 to 29 in good health. Sequencing input: central memory CD4+ T cells from blood. The chain has TRBV28 and TRBJ1-3; D not certain. The CDR3 protein is CASTLSGSPNGNTIYF. The CDR3 nucleotides are TGTGCCAGCACCCTATCCGGGTCACCGAACGGAAACACCATATATTTT. Combining the CDR3 with reference TRBV28 and TRBJ1-3 gives the whole variable domain DVKVTQSSRYLVKRTGEKVFLECVQDMDHENMFWYRQDPGLGLRLIYFSYDVKMKEKGDIPEGYSVSREKKERFSLILESASTNQTSMYLCASTLSGSPNGNTIYFGEGSWLTVV.